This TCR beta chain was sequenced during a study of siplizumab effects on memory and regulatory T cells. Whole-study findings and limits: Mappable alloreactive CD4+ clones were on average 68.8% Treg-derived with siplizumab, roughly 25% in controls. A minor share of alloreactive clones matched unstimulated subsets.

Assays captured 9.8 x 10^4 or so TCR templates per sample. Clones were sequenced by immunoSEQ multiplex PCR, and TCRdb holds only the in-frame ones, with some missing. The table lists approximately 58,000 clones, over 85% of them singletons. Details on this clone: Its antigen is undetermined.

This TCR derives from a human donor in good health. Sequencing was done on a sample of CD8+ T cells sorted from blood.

CDR3 region: CASSETPEQAGDTEAFF. For the CDR3, the DNA is TGTGCCAGCAGTGAAACCCCGGAGCAGGCGGGGGACACTGAAGCTTTCTTT. The chain combines TRBV2 with TRBJ1-1, with D maybe TRBD1 (5 bases). This CDR3 region has 17 residues. Trimming took 2 bases from V and 3 from J, leaving 19 bases between them. Germline assignment: CDR1 SNHLY and CDR2 FYNNEI. Combining the CDR3 with reference TRBV2 and TRBJ1-1 gives the whole variable domain EPEVTQTPSHQVTQMGQEVILRCVPISNHLYFYWYRQILGQKVEFLVSFYNNEISEKSEIFDDQFSVERPDGSNFTLKIRSTKLEDSAMYFCASSETPEQAGDTEAFFGQGTRLTVV.